This TCR beta chain was recorded in a study of CD8 T cells in ankylosing spondylitis. Germline V lookup: CDR1 DFQATT, CDR2 SNEGSKA (reference sequence). The germline V and J ends were trimmed by 0 bases and 4 bases, with 11 bases remaining between them. The CDR3 covers 14 residues. This clonotype was counted only a few times. What it binds is unknown. TCRdb re-derived calls from the 5' RACE reads in MiXCR, one entry per CDR3 protein. The data show approximately 550,000 distinct CDR3 sequences, over 9.5% seen once. Study-wide results and caveats: Within ankylosing spondylitis blood, a TCR beta motif made up of under 10 highly homologous variants appeared to be characteristic.

This chain uses TRBV20-1 with TRBJ2-3; a weak D match, TRBD2 (6 bases). Sequencing was carried out using blood, either unsorted or a sorted T cell fraction (not recorded which). This clonotype was sampled from a male donor with ankylosing spondylitis. The CDR3 protein is CSARDGRGADTQYF. CDR3 DNA sequence: TGCAGTGCTAGAGACGGGAGAGGGGCAGATACGCAGTATTTT.